The rows below give T cell receptor beta chains drawn from one sample of a study of regulatory T cells in long-lasting Graves disease. Each CDR3 protein is one row after TCRdb ran MiXCR on the multiplex PCR reads. The sample yields about 620,000 distinct CDR3 sequences, roughly 15% seen once. The same data also contributed to another study, on T cells in Graves' hyperthyroidism and ophthalmopathy.

Here the sequenced sample was peripheral blood mononuclear cells (PBMCs), taken at new diagnosis, from a patient treated with antithyroid drugs. The receptors shown here come from a woman younger than 45 with Graves disease. CDR3s include the opening cysteine and the closing phenylalanine or tryptophan. A D gene is named only where the DNA matches it firmly. For some rows the clone size is stated as once, few or many, or as a class when expanded; others skip it.

size	V	J	D	CDR3	DNA
few	TRBV5-1	TRBJ1-1	NA	CASSSDGLGGGTEAFF	TGCGCCAGCAGCTCCGACGGCCTAGGAGGAGGCACTGAAGCTTTCTTT
few	TRBV20-1	TRBJ2-5	NA	CSATYPGAEAQYF	TGCAGTGCCACCTACCCAGGAGCGGAGGCCCAGTACTTC
many	TRBV6-5	TRBJ1-1	NA	CASSYSWASNTEAFF	TGTGCCAGCAGTTACTCCTGGGCGAGTAACACTGAAGCTTTCTTT
many	TRBV29-1	TRBJ2-5	NA	CSVFEHAQETQYF	TGCAGCGTTTTCGAACACGCCCAAGAGACCCAGTACTTC
many	TRBV28	TRBJ2-7	TRBD1	CASSLRQGSTYF	TGTGCCAGCAGCCTTCGACAGGGGTCCACGTACTTC
few	TRBV7-3	TRBJ2-5	NA	CASSLRTGYGETQYF	TGTGCCAGCAGCCTCCGAACAGGGTATGGAGAGACCCAGTACTTC
many	TRBV28	TRBJ1-1	NA	CASRPSGQANTEAFF	TGTGCCAGCAGACCTAGTGGGCAGGCGAACACTGAAGCTTTCTTT
NA	TRBV25-1	TRBJ2-1	NA	CASSVQNEQFF	TGTGCCAGCAGTGTACAGAATGAGCAGTTCTTC
NA	TRBV20-1	TRBJ2-3	TRBD2	CSASGSGGLSDTQYF	TGCAGTGCTAGTGGATCGGGAGGTCTTTCAGATACGCAGTATTTT
NA	TRBV12-3/TRBV12-4	TRBJ2-2	NA	CASSLLLGTGELFF	TGTGCCAGCAGTTTATTGCTGGGAACCGGGGAGCTGTTTTTT
many	TRBV6-5	TRBJ1-1	TRBD1	CASSFGQGRGEAFF	TGTGCCAGCAGTTTCGGACAGGGAAGGGGTGAAGCTTTCTTT
many	TRBV5-1	TRBJ2-1	NA	CASSGLTGGNEQFF	TGCGCCAGCAGCGGCTTGACAGGCGGGAATGAGCAGTTCTTC
many	TRBV29-1	TRBJ2-1	TRBD2	CSVVLAGLYEQFF	TGCAGCGTTGTGCTAGCGGGATTATATGAGCAGTTCTTC
few	TRBV4-1	TRBJ2-2	NA	CASSQVSGPNTGELFF	TGCGCCAGCAGCCAAGTCTCAGGGCCGAACACCGGGGAGCTGTTTTTT
NA	TRBV18	TRBJ2-5	NA	CASSEGPVAPQETQYF	TGTGCCAGCTCAGAGGGACCAGTGGCACCTCAAGAGACCCAGTACTTC
once	TRBV29-1	TRBJ2-1	TRBD2	CSGGRTSGKDEQFF	TGCAGCGGTGGTAGGACTAGCGGCAAGGATGAGCAGTTCTTC
NA	TRBV30	TRBJ1-2	NA	CASTQVEDNYGYTF	TGTGCCTCCACCCAAGTAGAAGACAACTATGGCTACACCTTC
many	TRBV28	TRBJ1-2	TRBD1	CASSLAGQGLYGYTF	TGTGCCAGCAGTTTAGCGGGACAGGGCCTCTATGGCTACACCTTC
many	TRBV27	TRBJ2-1	TRBD2	CASSSPGTSGSDEQFF	TGTGCCAGCAGTTCTCCGGGGACTAGCGGGAGCGATGAGCAGTTCTTC
many	TRBV20-1	TRBJ2-1	NA	CSARVGMTGETGAYNEQFF	TGCAGTGCTAGAGTCGGTATGACAGGAGAAACGGGGGCCTACAATGAGCAGTTCTTC
NA	TRBV3-1	TRBJ1-1	NA	CASSQWGRVSEAFF	TGTGCCAGCAGCCAATGGGGGAGGGTCTCTGAAGCTTTCTTT
many	TRBV10-3	TRBJ2-7	TRBD1	CAISGGQRDYEQYF	TGTGCCATCAGTGGGGGACAGCGAGACTACGAGCAGTACTTC
NA	TRBV28	TRBJ2-5	NA	CASSFTGATPGRETQYF	TGTGCCAGCAGCTTCACGGGAGCAACTCCGGGACGAGAGACCCAGTACTTC
NA	TRBV10-3	TRBJ2-2	NA	CAISEPSSMGGVNTGELFF	TGTGCCATCAGTGAGCCTTCGTCTATGGGGGGTGTAAACACCGGGGAGCTGTTTTTT
many	TRBV6-1	TRBJ2-5	TRBD2	CASSHPGGGQETQYF	TGTGCCAGCAGTCACCCGGGAGGGGGGCAAGAGACCCAGTACTTC